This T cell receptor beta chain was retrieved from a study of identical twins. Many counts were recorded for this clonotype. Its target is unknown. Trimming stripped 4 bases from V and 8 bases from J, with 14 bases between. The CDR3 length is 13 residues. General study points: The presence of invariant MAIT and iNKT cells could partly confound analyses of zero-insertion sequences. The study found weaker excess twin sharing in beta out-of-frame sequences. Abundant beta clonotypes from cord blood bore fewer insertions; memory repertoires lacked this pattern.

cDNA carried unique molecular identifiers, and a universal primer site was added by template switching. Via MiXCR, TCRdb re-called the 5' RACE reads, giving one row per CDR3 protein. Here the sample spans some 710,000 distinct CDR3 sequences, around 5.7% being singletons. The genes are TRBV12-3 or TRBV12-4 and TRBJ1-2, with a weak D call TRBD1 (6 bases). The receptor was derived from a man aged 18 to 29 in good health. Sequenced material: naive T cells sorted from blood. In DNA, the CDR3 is TGTGCCAGCAGTTCCACAGGGTTTGGAGGCTACACCTTC. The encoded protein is CASSSTGFGGYTF.